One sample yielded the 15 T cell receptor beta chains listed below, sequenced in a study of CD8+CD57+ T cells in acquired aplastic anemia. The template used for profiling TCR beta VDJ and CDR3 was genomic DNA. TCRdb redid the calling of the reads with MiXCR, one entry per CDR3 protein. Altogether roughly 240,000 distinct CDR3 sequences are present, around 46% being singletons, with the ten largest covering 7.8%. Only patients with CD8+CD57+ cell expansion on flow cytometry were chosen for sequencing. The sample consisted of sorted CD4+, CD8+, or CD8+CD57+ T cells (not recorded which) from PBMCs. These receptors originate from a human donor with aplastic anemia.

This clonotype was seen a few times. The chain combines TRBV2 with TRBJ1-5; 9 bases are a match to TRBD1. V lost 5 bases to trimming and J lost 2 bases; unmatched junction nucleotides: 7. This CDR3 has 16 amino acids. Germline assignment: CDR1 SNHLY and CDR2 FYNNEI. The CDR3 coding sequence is TGTGCCAGCAGTAAAACGGGACAGGGAGGCAATCAGCCCCAGCATTTT. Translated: CASSKTGQGGNQPQHF. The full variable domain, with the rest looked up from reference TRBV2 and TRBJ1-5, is EPEVTQTPSHQVTQMGQEVILRCVPISNHLYFYWYRQILGQKVEFLVSFYNNEISEKSEIFDDQFSVERPDGSNFTLKIRSTKLEDSAMYFCASSKTGQGGNQPQHFGDGTRLSIL.

For the CDR3, the DNA is TGCAGTGTAGCGCACCCCATGAACACTGAAGCTTTCTTT. Translation: CSVAHPMNTEAFF. The chain is built from TRBV20-1 and TRBJ1-1; D is uncertain. The CDR3 runs to 13 residues. The V gene's germline CDR1 is DFQATT and CDR2 SNEGSKA (reference sequence). Between the trimmed V and J ends, which lost 7 bases and 0 bases, there was a span of 12 bases.

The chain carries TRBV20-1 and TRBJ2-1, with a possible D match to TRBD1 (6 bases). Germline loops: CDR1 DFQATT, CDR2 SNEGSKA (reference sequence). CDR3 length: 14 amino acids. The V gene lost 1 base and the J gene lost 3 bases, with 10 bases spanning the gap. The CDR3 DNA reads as TGCAGTGCTAGAGGGAAGGGGGACTACAATGAGCAGTTCTTC. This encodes CSARGKGDYNEQFF.

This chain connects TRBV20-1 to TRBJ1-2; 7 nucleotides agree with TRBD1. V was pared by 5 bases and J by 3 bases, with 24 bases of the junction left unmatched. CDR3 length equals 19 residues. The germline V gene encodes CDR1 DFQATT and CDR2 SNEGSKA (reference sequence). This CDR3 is CSAGKTSRDRALNDYGYTF. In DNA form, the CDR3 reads TGCAGTGCTGGGAAAACCTCCCGCGACAGGGCTCTGAACGACTATGGCTACACCTTC.

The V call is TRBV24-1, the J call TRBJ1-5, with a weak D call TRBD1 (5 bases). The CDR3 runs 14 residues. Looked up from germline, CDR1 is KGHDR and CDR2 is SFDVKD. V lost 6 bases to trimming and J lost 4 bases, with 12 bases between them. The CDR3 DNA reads TGTGCCACCAGTCCCGGGACCTTAAATCAGCCCCAGCATTTT. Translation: CATSPGTLNQPQHF.

The CDR3 reads CASSLGLGDSPLHF. The CDR3 nucleotides read TGCGCCAGCAGCTTGGGACTGGGAGATTCACCCCTCCACTTT. The V and J genes are TRBV5-1 and TRBJ1-6; D unresolved. Germline CDR1 SGHRS, CDR2 YFSETQ. This CDR3 comprises 14 residues. The V and J ends lost 0 bases and 8 bases respectively, with 9 bases between them.

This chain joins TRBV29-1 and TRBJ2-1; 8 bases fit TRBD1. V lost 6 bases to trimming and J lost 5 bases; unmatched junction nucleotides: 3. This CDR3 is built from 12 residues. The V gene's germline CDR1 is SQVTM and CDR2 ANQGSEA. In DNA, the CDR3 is TGCAGCGTGGCCAGGGGGCACAATGAGCAGTTCTTC. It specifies CSVARGHNEQFF.

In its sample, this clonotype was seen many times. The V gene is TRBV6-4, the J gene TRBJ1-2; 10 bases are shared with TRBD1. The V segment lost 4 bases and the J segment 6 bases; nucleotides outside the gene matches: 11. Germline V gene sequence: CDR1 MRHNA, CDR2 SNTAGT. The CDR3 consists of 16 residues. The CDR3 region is CASSAGEGTGEDGYTF. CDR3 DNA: TGTGCCAGCAGTGCCGGAGAGGGGACAGGGGAGGATGGCTACACCTTC.

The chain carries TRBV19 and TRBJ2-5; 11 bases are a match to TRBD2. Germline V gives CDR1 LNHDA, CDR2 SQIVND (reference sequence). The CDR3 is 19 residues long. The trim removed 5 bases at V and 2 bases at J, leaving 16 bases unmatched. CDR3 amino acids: CASSPAGPGTSGVQETQYF. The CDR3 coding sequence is TGTGCCAGTAGTCCCGCGGGCCCAGGGACTAGCGGCGTTCAAGAGACCCAGTACTTC.

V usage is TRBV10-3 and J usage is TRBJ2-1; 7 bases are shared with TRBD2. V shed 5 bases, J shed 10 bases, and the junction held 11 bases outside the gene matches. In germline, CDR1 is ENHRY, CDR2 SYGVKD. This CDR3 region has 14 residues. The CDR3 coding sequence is TGTGCCATCAGTTGGACTAGACCATCTGGGGAGCAGTTCTTC. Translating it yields CAISWTRPSGEQFF.

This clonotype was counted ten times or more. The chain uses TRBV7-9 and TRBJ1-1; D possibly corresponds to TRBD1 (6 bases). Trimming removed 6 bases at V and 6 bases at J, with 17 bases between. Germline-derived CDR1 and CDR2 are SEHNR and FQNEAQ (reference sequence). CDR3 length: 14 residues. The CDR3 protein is CASRPGHRTAEAFF. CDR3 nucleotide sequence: TGTGCCAGCAGACCGGGACACCGCACGGCTGAAGCTTTCTTT. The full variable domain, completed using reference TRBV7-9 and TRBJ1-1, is DTGVSQNPRHKITKRGQNVTFRCDPISEHNRLYWYRQTLGQGPEFLTYFQNEAQLEKSRLLSDRFSAERPKGSFSTLEIQRTEQGDSAMYLCASRPGHRTAEAFFGQGTRLTVV.

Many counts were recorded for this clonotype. The CDR3 here is CASSVGGGRSNYGYTF. The DNA for the CDR3 is TGTGCCAGCAGCGTAGGGGGGGGGAGATCTAACTATGGCTACACCTTC. The chain links TRBV9 to TRBJ1-2; possibly TRBD1 for D (5 bases). CDR3 length: 16 amino acids. Trimming pared 0 bases from V and 0 bases from J, leaving 12 bases between. The germline CDR1 and CDR2 sequences are SGDLS and YYNGEE.

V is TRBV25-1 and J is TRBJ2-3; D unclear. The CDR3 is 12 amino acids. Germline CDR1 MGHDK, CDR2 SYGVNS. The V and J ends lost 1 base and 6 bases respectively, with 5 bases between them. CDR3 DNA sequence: TGTGCCAGCAGTGAATTGCTGGATACGCAGTATTTT. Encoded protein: CASSELLDTQYF.

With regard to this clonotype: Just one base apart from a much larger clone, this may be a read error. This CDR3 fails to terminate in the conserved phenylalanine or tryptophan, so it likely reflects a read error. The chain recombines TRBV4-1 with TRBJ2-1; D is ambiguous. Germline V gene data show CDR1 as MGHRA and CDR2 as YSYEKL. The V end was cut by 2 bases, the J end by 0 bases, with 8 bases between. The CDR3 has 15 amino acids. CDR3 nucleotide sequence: TGCGCCAGCAGCCAACGCGTGTTCTCCTACAATGAGCAGTTCCTC. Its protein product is CASSQRVFSYNEQFL.

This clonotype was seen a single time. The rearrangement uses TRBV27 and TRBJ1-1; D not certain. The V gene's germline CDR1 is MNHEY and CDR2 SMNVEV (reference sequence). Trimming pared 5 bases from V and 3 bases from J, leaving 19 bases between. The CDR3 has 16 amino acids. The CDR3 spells CASSPAPGPPHTEAFF. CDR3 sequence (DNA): TGTGCCAGCAGTCCCGCCCCGGGCCCCCCGCACACTGAAGCTTTCTTT.